This T cell receptor (beta chain) was sequenced during a study of Ad26.COV2.S vaccination and SARS-CoV-2 variants. General study results and limits: Following vaccination, spike-specific CD8+ and CD4+ T cell responses reportedly exhibited substantial breadth. Quantification of TCR breadth and depth may have yielded underestimates of total T cell responses.

This clone was counted a single time. No antigen is known for it. The treatment: around 19 received Ad26.COV2.S at low or high dose, single or two shots; roughly five received placebo; per-sample allocation not given. Day 63 following the first vaccine or placebo injection was when the samples were taken. V gave up 5 bases and J gave up 10 bases, with 15 bases separating them. The CDR3 extends over 13 amino acids. Looked up from germline, CDR1 is SGHVS and CDR2 is FQNEAQ. Method: immunoSEQ multiplex PCR; TCRdb's copy keeps in-frame clones and lacks some. The sample has some 500,000 clones; roughly nine tenths are singletons.

The sequence was collected from a person aged 18-65 years who received the Ad26.COV2.S COVID-19 vaccine or a placebo. This specimen was peripheral blood, taken in a trial of Ad26.COV2.S vaccine versus placebo. The V call is TRBV7-8, the J call TRBJ2-1, with D unresolved. For the CDR3, the DNA is TGTGCCAGCAGCCGAGGCCGACCCATGGAGCAGTTCTTC. It specifies CASSRGRPMEQFF.